Each of the 23 T cell receptor beta chains below was sequenced from the same sample in a study of cytomegalovirus exposure and HLA in healthy donors. Here immunoSEQ multiplex PCR was the method, and the copy in TCRdb shows in-frame clones only, minus some. The sample yields tens of thousands of clones, over 75% seen once. The sequencing sample was made of PBMCs. These receptors were obtained from a woman aged 25 to 39 in good health and CMV-seronegative.

The chain is built from TRBV27 and TRBJ2-3, with 8 bases identical to TRBD1. The CDR3 has 14 amino acids. The germline CDR1 and CDR2 sequences are MNHEY and SMNVEV (reference sequence). V shed 6 bases and J 4 bases; nucleotides not matched to a gene: 6. CDR3 in DNA: TGTGCCAGCAGCCAAGGACAGGGTGCAGATACGCAGTATTTT. It specifies CASSQGQGADTQYF.

This chain uses TRBV6-5 with TRBJ1-2; possible D gene TRBD1, 6 bases. Trimming removed 6 bases at V and 4 bases at J, with 12 bases between. This CDR3 has 13 amino acids. Germline values: CDR1 MNHEY, CDR2 SVGAGI. The CDR3 sequence: CASSRGGSYGYTF. The CDR3 bases are TGTGCCAGCAGCAGAGGGGGATCCTATGGCTACACCTTC.

The chain carries TRBV6-6 and TRBJ2-5; tentative D call: TRBD1 (5 bases). Germline CDR1 reads MNHNY; CDR2 reads SVGAGI (reference sequence). V lost 6 bases and J lost 2, with 13 bases in between. This CDR3 comprises 14 residues. In DNA form, the CDR3 reads TGTGCCAGCAGGGGTCCGACAGAGCAAGAGACCCAGTACTTC. Amino acid sequence: CASRGPTEQETQYF.

The rearrangement uses TRBV7-2 and TRBJ2-1; D remains ambiguous. V gave up 5 bases and J gave up 4 bases, with 12 bases separating them. Germline CDR1 and CDR2: SGHTA and FQGNSA. This CDR3 region has 14 residues. In DNA, the CDR3 is TGTGCCAGCAGCCGGGTTTTCCAATACAATGAGCAGTTCTTC. Translating gives CASSRVFQYNEQFF.

This sequence joins TRBV9 and TRBJ2-2; D is unresolved. From germline, CDR1 is SGDLS and CDR2 YYNGEE. V was clipped by 3 bases and J by 0 bases, with 9 bases between them. This CDR3 has 15 amino acids. CDR3 DNA: TGTGCCAGCAGCGCCGGAGATACGAACACCGGGGAGCTGTTTTTT. Amino acid sequence: CASSAGDTNTGELFF.

V usage is TRBV5-1 and J usage is TRBJ2-1; 8 nucleotides align to TRBD1. Per germline, CDR1 SGHRS and CDR2 YFSETQ. The trim removed 1 base at V and 9 bases at J, leaving 9 bases unmatched. CDR3 length equals 15 residues. The CDR3 coding sequence is TGCGCCAGCAGCTTGCAGACAGGGGACTTGGGTGAGCAGTTCTTC. Its protein product is CASSLQTGDLGEQFF.

This chain joins TRBV29-1 and TRBJ2-2, with 9 bases matching TRBD1. V lost 5 bases, J lost 5 bases, and 6 bases stayed unmatched. Germline V gene lookup returns CDR1 SQVTM and CDR2 ANQGSEA. CDR3 length equals 14 residues. The CDR3 loop reads CSVPTGGRTGELFF. The CDR3 DNA reads as TGCAGCGTTCCTACAGGGGGCAGGACCGGGGAGCTGTTTTTT.

DNA for the CDR3: TGCAGCGTTGCGCAGGGTCGTGGCTACGAGCAGTACTTC. This gives the protein CSVAQGRGYEQYF. V usage is TRBV29-1 and J usage is TRBJ2-7; a weak D match, TRBD1 (5 bases). The CDR3 has 13 amino acids. Trimming left V 4 bases short and J 3 bases short, with 13 bases between. Germline values: CDR1 SQVTM, CDR2 ANQGSEA.

This chain connects TRBV10-1 to TRBJ2-1; 9 positions match TRBD2. The V segment lost 1 base and the J segment 6 bases; nucleotides outside the gene matches: 10. Germline CDR1 reads WNHNN; CDR2 reads SYGVQD (reference sequence). The CDR3 length is 17 residues. CDR3 amino acids: CASSEWSSGRPINEQFF. DNA for the CDR3: TGCGCCAGCAGTGAGTGGTCAAGCGGGAGGCCCATCAATGAGCAGTTCTTC.

The table lists this clone with a few counts. The V and J genes are TRBV27 and TRBJ2-7; TRBD1 agrees at 7 bases. The CDR3 consists of 13 residues. After removal of 10 bases from V and 7 bases from J, the junction contained 13 bases not matched to a gene. Per germline, CDR1 MNHEY and CDR2 SMNVEV (reference sequence). The CDR3 spells CATSPPGGWEQYF. The DNA for the CDR3 is TGTGCCACCTCACCCCCAGGGGGTTGGGAGCAGTACTTC.

The rearrangement joins TRBV15 to TRBJ2-5, with 8 positions matching TRBD2. Germline values: CDR1 LNHNV, CDR2 YYDKDF (reference sequence). Unmatched junction bases numbered 7, after V lost 0 bases and J lost 4 bases. The CDR3 has 16 residues. The CDR3 coding sequence is TGTGCCACCAGCAGAGAGGCTAGCGGGTCTCGAGAGACCCAGTACTTC. This sequence encodes CATSREASGSRETQYF.

This sequence joins TRBV5-1 and TRBJ2-1; D perhaps matches TRBD2 (6 bases). The germline V and J ends were trimmed by 4 bases and 4 bases, with 15 bases remaining between them. Per the germline V gene, CDR1 is SGHRS and CDR2 is YFSETQ. This CDR3 region has 15 residues. The CDR3 DNA reads as TGCGCCAGCAGCCCGGACCAAGGAGGGTACAATGAGCAGTTCTTC. This encodes CASSPDQGGYNEQFF.

This rearrangement joins TRBV7-2 to TRBJ1-1; D is undetermined. The V gene lost 2 bases and the J gene lost 4 bases, with 11 bases spanning the gap. From germline, CDR1 is SGHTA and CDR2 FQGNSA. The CDR3 runs 14 residues. CDR3 sequence (DNA): TGTGCCAGCAGCTTAAAAGCAGAGGGCACTGAAGCTTTCTTT. Protein: CASSLKAEGTEAFF.

This chain joins TRBV29-1 and TRBJ1-3; D might be TRBD1 (6 bases). Germline CDR1 and CDR2: SQVTM and ANQGSEA. The V gene lost 4 bases and the J gene lost 4 bases, with 11 bases spanning the gap. The CDR3 covers 13 residues. CDR3 sequence: CSVGSGVGNTIYF. In DNA, the CDR3 is TGCAGCGTTGGATCAGGGGTCGGAAACACCATATATTTT.

The chain is built from TRBV2 and TRBJ2-2; 7 bases line up with TRBD1. V shed 3 bases, J shed 4 bases, and the junction held 5 bases outside the gene matches. CDR1 SNHLY and CDR2 FYNNEI come from the germline V gene. The CDR3 is made up of 15 amino acids. The CDR3 DNA is TGTGCCAGCAGTGACAGGGGGTTTGGCACCGGGGAGCTGTTTTTT. It specifies CASSDRGFGTGELFF.

The chain joins TRBV6-5 to TRBJ1-4; D not resolved. This CDR3 comprises 14 residues. V gave up 7 bases and J gave up 7 bases, with 16 bases separating them. Germline-derived CDR1 and CDR2 are MNHEY and SVGAGI. CDR3 coding DNA: TGTGCCAGCACCAACGGGAGGGAGAGTGAAAAACTGTTTTTT. Residues: CASTNGRESEKLFF.

This rearrangement joins TRBV25-1 to TRBJ2-5; D call uncertain. Between the trimmed V and J ends, which lost 7 bases and 0 bases, there was a span of 9 bases. This CDR3 contains 13 residues. The germline V gene encodes CDR1 MGHDK and CDR2 SYGVNS. The chain's CDR3 is CASTTPYQETQYF. CDR3 in DNA: TGTGCCAGCACAACACCGTACCAAGAGACCCAGTACTTC.

V and J are TRBV5-1 and TRBJ2-3; weak D call: TRBD1 (6 bases). The CDR3 runs 14 residues. V dropped 4 bases and J dropped 4 bases, with 13 bases sitting between them. The germline CDR1 and CDR2 sequences are SGHRS and YFSETQ. CDR3 amino acids: CASSGRTAADTQYF. DNA for the CDR3: TGCGCCAGCAGCGGTAGGACAGCCGCAGATACGCAGTATTTT.

The chain couples TRBV19 to TRBJ2-7; TRBD1 matches at 7 bases. This CDR3 is 15 amino acids long. The germline CDR1 and CDR2 sequences are LNHDA and SQIVND (reference sequence). Losses at the gene ends were 4 bases for V and 2 bases for J; bases not matched to a gene: 8. This CDR3 reads CASSSHDRVAYEQYF. CDR3 in DNA: TGTGCCAGTAGTAGCCACGACAGGGTAGCCTACGAGCAGTACTTC.

This chain connects TRBV5-4 to TRBJ2-5; TRBD1 matches 9 bases. The germline CDR1 and CDR2 sequences are SGHNT and YYREEE (reference sequence). After removal of 4 bases from V and 9 bases from J, the junction contained 16 bases not matched to a gene. This CDR3 region has 16 residues. The CDR3, as DNA: TGTGCCAGCAGCAAACCGACCGGACAGGGGCCCGAGTCCCAGTACTTC. Translating gives CASSKPTGQGPESQYF.

This clone was detected only a few times. The chain links TRBV7-9 to TRBJ1-1; D is undetermined. CDR1 and CDR2 (germline): SEHNR, FQNEAQ (reference sequence). V lost 5 bases, J lost 1 base, and 14 bases lay in between. This CDR3 has 15 amino acids. The CDR3 DNA reads as TGTGCCAGCAGCCGCCTTGATGGCAAGAACACTGAAGCTTTCTTT. Translating it yields CASSRLDGKNTEAFF.

The chain has TRBV18 and TRBJ2-1; D is possibly TRBD1 (7 bases). CDR3 length: 15 residues. V lost 3 bases, J lost 6 bases, and 15 bases lay in between. CDR1 and CDR2 (germline): KGHSH, LQKENI. CDR3 amino acids: CASSPGQGGGNEQFF. DNA of the CDR3: TGTGCCAGCTCACCCGGCCAGGGGGGTGGCAATGAGCAGTTCTTC.

The rearrangement uses TRBV7-9 and TRBJ2-1; D is uncertain. The germline V and J ends were trimmed by 3 bases and 4 bases, with 10 bases remaining between them. The CDR3 sequence is 14 residues long. Germline V gene lookup returns CDR1 SEHNR and CDR2 FQNEAQ (reference sequence). CDR3 amino acids: CASSFESTYNEQFF. Here the CDR3 DNA reads TGTGCCAGCAGCTTTGAATCCACATACAATGAGCAGTTCTTC.